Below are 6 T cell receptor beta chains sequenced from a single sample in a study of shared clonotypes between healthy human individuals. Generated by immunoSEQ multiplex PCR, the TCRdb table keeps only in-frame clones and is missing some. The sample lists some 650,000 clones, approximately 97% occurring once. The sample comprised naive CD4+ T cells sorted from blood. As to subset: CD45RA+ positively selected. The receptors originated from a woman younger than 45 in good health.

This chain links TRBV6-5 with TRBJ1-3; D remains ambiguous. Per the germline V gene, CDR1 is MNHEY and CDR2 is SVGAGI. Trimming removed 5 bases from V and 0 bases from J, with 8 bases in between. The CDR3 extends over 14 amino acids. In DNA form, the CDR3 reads TGTGCCAGCAGTCCGTCGATCTCTGGAAACACCATATATTTT. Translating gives CASSPSISGNTIYF.

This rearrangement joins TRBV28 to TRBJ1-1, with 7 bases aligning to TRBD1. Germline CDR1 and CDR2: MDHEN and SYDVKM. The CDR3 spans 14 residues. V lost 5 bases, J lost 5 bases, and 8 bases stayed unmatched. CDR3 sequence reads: CASSINRGSTEAFF. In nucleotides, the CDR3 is TGTGCCAGCAGTATTAACAGGGGAAGTACTGAAGCTTTCTTT.

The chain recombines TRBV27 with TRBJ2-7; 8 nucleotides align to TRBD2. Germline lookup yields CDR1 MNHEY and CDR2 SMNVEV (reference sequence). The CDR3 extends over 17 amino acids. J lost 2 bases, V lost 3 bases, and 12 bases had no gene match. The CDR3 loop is CASSFRAITSGTYEQYF. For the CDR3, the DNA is TGTGCCAGCAGTTTCCGCGCCATTACTAGCGGAACCTACGAGCAGTACTTC.

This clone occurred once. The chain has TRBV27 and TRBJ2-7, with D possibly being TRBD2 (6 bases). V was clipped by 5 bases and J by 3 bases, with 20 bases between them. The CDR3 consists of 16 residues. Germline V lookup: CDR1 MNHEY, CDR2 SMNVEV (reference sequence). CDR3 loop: CASSTLLEGRVYEQYF. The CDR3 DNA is TGTGCCAGCAGTACTCTCCTGGAGGGCCGGGTCTACGAGCAGTACTTC.

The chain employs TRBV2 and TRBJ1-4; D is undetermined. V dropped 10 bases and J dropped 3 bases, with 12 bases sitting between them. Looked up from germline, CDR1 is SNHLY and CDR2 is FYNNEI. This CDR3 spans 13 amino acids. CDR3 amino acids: CATEPGANEKLFF. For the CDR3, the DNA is TGTGCCACGGAACCGGGAGCTAATGAAAAACTGTTTTTT.

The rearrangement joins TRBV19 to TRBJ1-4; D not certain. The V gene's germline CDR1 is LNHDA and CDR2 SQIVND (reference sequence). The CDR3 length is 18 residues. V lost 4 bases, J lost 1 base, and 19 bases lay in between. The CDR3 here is CASSTGRSPTKTNEKLFF. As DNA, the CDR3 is TGTGCCAGTAGTACGGGAAGGAGCCCTACTAAAACTAATGAAAAACTGTTTTTT.